The 20 T cell receptor beta chains below were found in one sample sequenced in a study of blood T cell repertoires in COVID-19. Assay used: immunoSEQ multiplex PCR; TCRdb lists only in-frame clones, some missing. The sample lists 350,000 or so clones; 92% were seen once. The specimen was PBMCs or T cells enriched from blood (not recorded which). These receptors originate from a woman in her twenties or thirties who had recovered from COVID-19.

The CDR3 here is CASSAGRGYEQYF. The CDR3 nucleotides are TGTGCCAGCAGCGCGGGTCGGGGCTACGAGCAGTACTTC. The chain links TRBV5-6 to TRBJ2-7; D possibly corresponds to TRBD2 (5 bases). In germline, CDR1 is SGHDT, CDR2 YYEEEE. The V end was cut by 4 bases, the J end by 3 bases, with 11 bases between. The CDR3 consists of 13 residues.

In the case of this clone: Other DNA sequences in the sample encode the same CDR3. J is TRBJ1-1 and V is TRBV19; TRBD1 matches 8 bases. Per the germline V gene, CDR1 is LNHDA and CDR2 is SQIVND (reference sequence). V shed 7 bases, J shed 2 bases, and the junction held 0 bases outside the gene matches. This CDR3 spans 12 amino acids. Here the CDR3 DNA reads TGTGCCAGTACAGGGGGCAACACTGAAGCTTTCTTT. As protein: CASTGGNTEAFF.

The chain employs TRBV18 and TRBJ2-1, with unresolved D. V was cut by 3 bases and J by 6 bases, with 9 bases left in between. The CDR3 extends over 13 amino acids. CDR1 is KGHSH and CDR2 is LQKENI in the germline V gene. The CDR3 DNA sequence: TGTGCCAGCTCACCTAGTAGGAGCAATGAGCAGTTCTTC. Its translation is CASSPSRSNEQFF.

This chain uses TRBV10-3 with TRBJ2-1, with D maybe TRBD2 (7 bases). The V and J ends lost 2 bases and 9 bases respectively, with 20 bases between them. Germline V gene sequence: CDR1 ENHRY, CDR2 SYGVKD. This CDR3 has 16 amino acids. Here the CDR3 DNA reads TGTGCCATCAGTGAGCTATTGGGGGGGGGCCACTTTGAGCAGTTCTTC. It encodes CAISELLGGGHFEQFF.

The rearrangement uses TRBV3-1 (or the pseudogene TRBV3-2) and TRBJ2-2; no firm D call. Trimming pared 0 bases from V and 7 bases from J, leaving 6 bases between. The CDR3 runs 13 residues. Germline V gives CDR1 LGHDT, CDR2 YNNKEL (reference sequence). The CDR3: CASSQEGVGELFF. The CDR3 coding sequence is TGTGCCAGCAGCCAAGAGGGCGTCGGGGAGCTGTTTTTT.

The chain links TRBV9 to TRBJ2-5; possible D gene TRBD1, 7 bases. The V gene lost 3 bases and the J gene lost 4 bases, with 13 bases spanning the gap. The CDR3 is 14 amino acids. The germline V gene has CDR1 SGDLS and CDR2 YYNGEE. The CDR3 sequence: CASSGTGGLETQYF. The CDR3, as DNA: TGTGCCAGCAGCGGGACAGGAGGGCTAGAGACCCAGTACTTC.

The chain recombines TRBV2 with TRBJ2-7, with 12 nucleotides matching TRBD2. The CDR3 runs to 14 residues. The J segment lost 7 bases and the V segment lost 8 bases, leaving 9 bases of the junction unmatched. CDR1 SNHLY and CDR2 FYNNEI come from the germline V gene. CDR3 sequence reads: CASHRTSGTSEQYF. Written as DNA, the CDR3 is TGTGCCAGCCACCGGACTAGCGGGACCTCTGAGCAGTACTTC.

This clone was observed once. The chain has TRBV18 and TRBJ2-3; TRBD2 matches 9 bases. The CDR3 length is 15 residues. The V segment lost 2 bases and the J segment 8 bases; nucleotides outside the gene matches: 8. Germline lookup yields CDR1 KGHSH and CDR2 LQKENI. The CDR3 coding sequence is TGTGCCAGCTCACCAAGCGGGAGGTCGCATGGTACGCAGTATTTT. Translation: CASSPSGRSHGTQYF.

This chain connects TRBV20-1 to TRBJ1-4; tentative D call: TRBD1 (6 bases). The CDR3 spans 15 residues. Per germline, CDR1 DFQATT and CDR2 SNEGSKA (reference sequence). The V and J ends lost 3 bases and 6 bases respectively, with 17 bases between them. The CDR3 DNA reads TGCAGTGCTAGTCTGGGGGCCCCTGGGGATGAAAAACTGTTTTTT. It codes for CSASLGAPGDEKLFF.

V gene TRBV13 combines with J gene TRBJ2-7, with D tentatively TRBD2 (6 bases). Germline loops: CDR1 PRHDT, CDR2 FYEKMQ (reference sequence). The CDR3 runs 15 residues. V dropped 2 bases and J dropped 0 bases, with 11 bases sitting between them. For the CDR3, the DNA is TGTGCCAGCAGCTTATCGGGGGAGAGCTCCTACGAGCAGTACTTC. It encodes CASSLSGESSYEQYF.

The chain links TRBV3-1 (or the pseudogene TRBV3-2) to TRBJ1-2, with TRBD1 matching over 9 bases. V lost 0 bases, J lost 4 bases, and 6 bases stayed unmatched. Germline CDR1 LGHDT, CDR2 YNNKEL (reference sequence). The CDR3 is 16 amino acids. The CDR3 sequence: CASSQDGGQGPYGYTF. CDR3 sequence (DNA): TGTGCCAGCAGCCAAGATGGGGGACAGGGCCCCTATGGCTACACCTTC.

CDR3 bases: TGTGCCATCAGTGACGGAACTAGCGGTCTCCGGGGGACCCAGTACTTC. This translates into CAISDGTSGLRGTQYF. The chain is built from TRBV10-3 and TRBJ2-5; 8 nucleotides agree with TRBD2. The CDR3 consists of 16 residues. CDR1 is ENHRY, CDR2 SYGVKD, per germline. Trimming cost V 3 bases and J 7 bases; bases outside gene matches: 13.

CDR3 bases: TGTGCCAGCAGTTACACGGGGAATAATTCACCCCTCCACTTT. Translating gives CASSYTGNNSPLHF. V and J are TRBV6-5 and TRBJ1-6; no definite D call. Trimming took 2 bases from V and 5 from J, leaving 7 bases between them. This CDR3 has 14 residues. Germline V gene data show CDR1 as MNHEY and CDR2 as SVGAGI.

The chain uses TRBV28 and TRBJ1-1; D is undetermined. V was clipped by 4 bases and J by 10 bases, with 16 bases between them. Germline CDR1 MDHEN, CDR2 SYDVKM. This CDR3 comprises 13 residues. This CDR3 is CASSSVAPSGAFF. The CDR3, as DNA: TGTGCCAGCAGTTCCGTGGCACCCTCAGGAGCTTTCTTT.

This CDR3 reads CASSYRGQGTQPQHF. The DNA of the CDR3 is TGTGCCAGCAGTTATCGGGGACAGGGGACTCAGCCCCAGCATTTT. The J gene is TRBJ1-5, the V gene TRBV6-6; 10 nucleotides align to TRBD1. Germline V CDR1 and CDR2: MNHNY, SVGAGI (reference sequence). The V segment lost 3 bases and the J segment 6 bases; nucleotides outside the gene matches: 5. This CDR3 is 15 amino acids long.

The count of this clone is one. The chain employs TRBV28 and TRBJ2-7; 8 nucleotides line up with TRBD2. V trimming: 6 bases; J trimming: 2 bases; junction bases outside the gene matches: 6. The CDR3 is 14 residues long. Germline CDR1 reads MDHEN; CDR2 reads SYDVKM. CDR3 sequence: CASSRAGVPYEQYF. CDR3 sequence (DNA): TGTGCCAGCAGCAGAGCGGGAGTCCCCTACGAGCAGTACTTC. Using reference TRBV28 and TRBJ2-7 for the parts outside the CDR3, the full variable domain is DVKVTQSSRYLVKRTGEKVFLECVQDMDHENMFWYRQDPGLGLRLIYFSYDVKMKEKGDIPEGYSVSREKKERFSLILESASTNQTSMYLCASSRAGVPYEQYFGPGTRLTVT.

This chain uses TRBV5-1 with TRBJ2-7; no clear D gene. The CDR3 is made up of 16 amino acids. The germline gives CDR1 SGHRS, CDR2 YFSETQ. Trimming cost V 1 base and J 0 bases, with 14 bases left between them. Here the CDR3 reads CASSLRSGSSSYEQYF. DNA for the CDR3: TGCGCCAGCAGCTTGCGGTCGGGTTCAAGCTCCTACGAGCAGTACTTC.

The DNA of the CDR3 is TGTGCCATCAGTGAGTCCGCTTTGTTAGCGGGGGTGACAGATACGCAGTATTTT. This codes for CAISESALLAGVTDTQYF. This sequence joins TRBV10-3 and TRBJ2-3; 9 nucleotides line up with TRBD2. This CDR3 is 18 amino acids long. The V segment lost 0 bases and the J segment 3 bases; nucleotides outside the gene matches: 10. Germline CDR1 reads ENHRY; CDR2 reads SYGVKD.

CDR3 coding DNA: TGTGCCAGCACCACAGTAGCGAACACCGGGGAGCTGTTTTTT. Its translation: CASTTVANTGELFF. The chain recombines TRBV9 with TRBJ2-2, with D uncertain. The germline V gene encodes CDR1 SGDLS and CDR2 YYNGEE. This CDR3 is built from 14 residues. Deletions cut 6 bases from V and 0 bases from J, with 9 bases between.

J is TRBJ2-3 and V is TRBV27; the D is unclear. Germline values: CDR1 MNHEY, CDR2 SMNVEV (reference sequence). The V and J ends lost 7 bases and 2 bases respectively, with 10 bases between them. This CDR3 contains 13 residues. The CDR3 is CASTFTNTDTQYF. DNA for the CDR3: TGTGCCAGCACCTTTACTAACACAGATACGCAGTATTTT.